This T cell receptor beta chain emerged from a study of blood T cell repertoires in COVID-19. Authors' methods: Amplification of reference gene primers provided the estimated nucleated cell counts. Using immunoSEQ multiplex PCR, the repertoire was profiled, and TCRdb retains in-frame clones only, with some absent. That table supplies the V and J calls and clone size; D and trimming were determined from the DNA. The data show some 100,000 clones, with approximately 85% seen just once and 25% held by the top ten. Trimming removed 0 bases from V and 1 base from J, with 12 bases in between. The CDR3 is 16 amino acids. Looked up from germline, CDR1 is LGHNT and CDR2 is FRNRAP.

The chain joins TRBV12-5 to TRBJ2-5; D possibly corresponds to TRBD2 (5 bases). The TCR originated in a human donor in a cohort sampled during active COVID-19. Source material: peripheral blood. CDR3 loop: CASGLVGVAGQETQYF. DNA of the CDR3: TGTGCTAGTGGTTTGGTCGGAGTTGCGGGCCAAGAGACCCAGTACTTC.